Given below is one TCR beta chain in context. What it binds is unknown. The data were obtained in a study of blood T cells in healthy people across ages. Next came a second PCR, run for about 7 to 12 cycles, which used a sample-barcoded 5' primer along with a J-beta primer mix. Template switching added a 12-random-nucleotide identifier to every cDNA molecule. TCRdb recomputed calls from the 5' RACE reads with MiXCR, one row per CDR3 protein. Of 1.5 million to 2 million distinct CDR3 sequences listed, approximately 32% are singletons. The CDR3 is made up of 14 amino acids. Germline loops: CDR1 SEHNR, CDR2 FQNEAQ (reference sequence). V lost 2 bases and J lost 6, with 11 bases in between. Study-wide points: Both naive CD4+ cell counts and diversity were greater in long-lived donors than in aged donors. Donor CMV status, an unknown factor, possibly confounded changes in expanded clonotypes.

The sequencing sample was made of blood. This sequence was found in a woman in her 30s in good health. This chain joins TRBV7-9 and TRBJ2-1; possibly TRBD2 for D (5 bases). The CDR3: CASSLPDYRNEQFF. CDR3 nucleotide sequence: TGTGCCAGCAGCTTACCAGACTACCGCAATGAGCAGTTCTTC.